This T cell receptor beta chain stems from a study of human CD8 memory T cell subsets. Study-wide results and limits: In the comparison of repertoires, stem-like memory and precursor exhausted T cells overlapped only minimally. Compared with precursor exhausted T cells, stem-like memory T cells were suggested by Chao1 estimates to be more diverse.

The V gene's germline CDR1 is SGHRS and CDR2 YFSETQ. The length of the CDR3 is 14 residues. As regards this clonotype: Its specificity is not known.

UMI-labeled 5' RACE generated the TCR beta libraries. Following a re-call of the 5' RACE reads, TCRdb has one entry per CDR3 protein and lacks DNA. The sample has 8,500 to 10,000 distinct CDR3 sequences; the top ten hold roughly a fifth. Specimen: CD8+ T cells from PBMCs. This chain links TRBV5-1 with TRBJ1-1; there is no DNA to check the TCRdb D call of TRBD1. This clonotype originated in a human donor in good health. This CDR3 reads CASSFSQGDTEAFF. Full variable domain (rest looked up from reference TRBV5-1 and TRBJ1-1): KAGVTQTPRYLIKTRGQQVTLSCSPISGHRSVSWYQQTPGQGLQFLFEYFSETQRNKGNFPGRFSGRQFSNSRSEMNVSTLELGDSALYLCASSFSQGDTEAFFGQGTRLTVV.